The present entry profiles one TCR beta chain with its context. What it binds is not known. These data originate in a study of blood T cells in healthy people across ages. V was pared by 5 bases and J by 5 bases, with 8 bases of the junction left unmatched. The CDR3 sequence is 15 residues long. The second PCR ran about 6 to 12 cycles with a sample-barcoded 5' primer and J-beta primers. TCRdb redid the calling of the 5' RACE reads with MiXCR, one entry per CDR3 protein. The sample lists hundreds of thousands of distinct CDR3 sequences, under 25% occurring once. Donors were systemically healthy Caucasian individuals from Russia aged 6 to 90 years. Isolation recovered at least 7 million PBMCs from every sample. Study conclusions and caveats: The study found TCR beta diversity correlated strongly with naive T cell percentage. Researchers said unsorted PBMCs prevented a conclusive naive versus antigen-experienced comparison.

Sequencing input: blood. The chain combines TRBV12-3 or TRBV12-4 with TRBJ2-5; 10 positions match TRBD1. This clonotype originated in a man aged 65 to 85 in good health. The CDR3 sequence is CASSHLGDRGETQYF. The CDR3 nucleotides read TGTGCCAGCAGTCATCTAGGGGACAGGGGTGAGACCCAGTACTTC.